The 10 T cell receptor beta chains below come from one sample, sequenced in a study of beta chain features in type 1 diabetes. The sequenced template was cDNA made from the entire isolated RNA. Here immunoSEQ multiplex PCR was the method, and the copy in TCRdb shows in-frame clones only, minus some. The sample carries about 150,000 clones, approximately 8.1% recorded once. The specimen was central memory CD4+ T cells from blood. These receptors all come from a man younger than 35 in good health.

The chain recombines TRBV27 with TRBJ2-1; 10 nucleotides line up with TRBD2. V shed 5 bases, J shed 4 bases, and the junction held 11 bases outside the gene matches. This CDR3 has 17 residues. Germline CDR1 reads MNHEY; CDR2 reads SMNVEV (reference sequence). In DNA, the CDR3 is TGTGCCAGCAGTCCAATGAAAGGACTAGCGGCTTACAATGAGCAGTTCTTC. It specifies CASSPMKGLAAYNEQFF.

The table lists this clone with a few counts. V and J are TRBV6-5 and TRBJ2-3; D may be TRBD2 (7 bases). V was clipped by 6 bases and J by 2 bases, with 15 bases between them. CDR3 length: 15 residues. The germline gives CDR1 MNHEY, CDR2 SVGAGI. This CDR3 reads CASSPIGGVTDTQYF. CDR3 in DNA: TGTGCCAGCAGCCCTATAGGGGGGGTCACAGATACGCAGTATTTT.

The chain couples TRBV4-2 to TRBJ2-5; TRBD1 matches at 8 bases. The CDR3 extends over 16 amino acids. CDR1 and CDR2 from the germline V gene are LGHNA and YNFKEQ. Trimming at V came to 5 bases and at J to 2 bases, leaving 10 bases not matched to a gene. The chain's CDR3 is CASSARDRRFQETQYF. The DNA for the CDR3 is TGTGCCAGCAGCGCACGGGACAGGCGTTTTCAAGAGACCCAGTACTTC.

There are a few counts of this clone. The rearrangement links TRBV5-4 to TRBJ1-2; D might be TRBD1 (5 bases). From germline, CDR1 is SGHNT and CDR2 YYREEE (reference sequence). The V gene lost 2 bases and the J gene lost 4 bases, with 6 bases spanning the gap. CDR3 length: 12 amino acids. The CDR3 reads CASSFTGYGYTF. As DNA, the CDR3 is TGTGCCAGCAGCTTCACAGGCTATGGCTACACCTTC.

CDR3 residues: CASSQDTSGSRETQYF. The DNA for the CDR3 is TGCGCCAGCAGCCAAGATACTAGCGGGAGTAGGGAGACCCAGTACTTC. The V gene is TRBV4-3, the J gene TRBJ2-5, with TRBD2 identical over 11 bases. The J segment lost 5 bases and the V segment lost 0 bases, leaving 5 bases of the junction unmatched. The length of the CDR3 is 16 residues. CDR1 is LGHNA and CDR2 is YSLEER in the germline V gene.

The chain combines TRBV21-1 with TRBJ1-3; TRBD1, the table's D call, was not compared with the DNA. TRBV21-1 is labeled a pseudogene. This CDR3 region has 14 residues. The CDR3 DNA is TGTGCCAGCAGCAAAATGGGACAGGGAAACACCATATATTTT. It translates to CASSKMGQGNTIYF.

The rearrangement links TRBV7-9 to TRBJ2-5; D might be TRBD2 (5 bases). The germline V and J ends were trimmed by 4 bases and 7 bases, with 13 bases remaining between them. Germline V gene data show CDR1 as SEHNR and CDR2 as FQNEAQ (reference sequence). The length of the CDR3 is 13 residues. CDR3 in DNA: TGTGCCAGCAGCTCTGAGGGTGTCCGGACCCAGTACTTC. This codes for CASSSEGVRTQYF.

This clone was recorded a few times. CDR3: CASSRRQGQWETQYF. The CDR3 DNA reads as TGTGCCAGCAGTCGCCGACAGGGGCAGTGGGAGACCCAGTACTTC. The rearrangement uses TRBV28 and TRBJ2-5, with 8 positions matching TRBD1. The germline CDR1 and CDR2 sequences are MDHEN and SYDVKM. This CDR3 comprises 15 residues. V lost 5 bases, J lost 5 bases, and 10 bases stayed unmatched.

This clone was seen more than once but under ten times. The genes are TRBV9 and TRBJ2-1; weak D call: TRBD2 (7 bases). Germline V CDR1 and CDR2: SGDLS, YYNGEE. CDR3 length equals 16 residues. V gave up 3 bases and J gave up 4 bases, with 17 bases separating them. The DNA of the CDR3 is TGTGCCAGCAGCGAGGGGGTGGCGGGGGCGTACAATGAGCAGTTCTTC. Encoded protein: CASSEGVAGAYNEQFF.

This clone was seen more than once but under ten times. The chain employs TRBV9 and TRBJ2-1, with TRBD2 matching over 9 bases. This CDR3 is built from 15 residues. Unmatched junction bases numbered 9, after V lost 4 bases and J lost 7 bases. CDR1 is SGDLS and CDR2 is YYNGEE in the germline V gene. CDR3 nucleotides: TGTGCCAGCAGCCGATCTAGCGGGGACCCAAATGAGCAGTTCTTC. This gives the protein CASSRSSGDPNEQFF.